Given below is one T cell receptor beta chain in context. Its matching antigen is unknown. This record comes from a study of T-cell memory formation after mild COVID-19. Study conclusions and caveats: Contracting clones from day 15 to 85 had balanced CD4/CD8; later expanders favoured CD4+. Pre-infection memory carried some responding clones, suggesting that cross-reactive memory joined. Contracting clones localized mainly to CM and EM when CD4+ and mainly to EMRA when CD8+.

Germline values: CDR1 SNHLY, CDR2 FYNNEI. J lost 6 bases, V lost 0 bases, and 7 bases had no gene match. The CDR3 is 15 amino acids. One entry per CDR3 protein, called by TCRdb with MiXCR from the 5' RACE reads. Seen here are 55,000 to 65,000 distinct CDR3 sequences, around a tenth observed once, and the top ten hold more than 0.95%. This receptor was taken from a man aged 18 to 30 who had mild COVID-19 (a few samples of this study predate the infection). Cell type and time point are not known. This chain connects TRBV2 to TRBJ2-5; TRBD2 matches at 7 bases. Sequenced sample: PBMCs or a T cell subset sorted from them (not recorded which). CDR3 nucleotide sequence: TGTGCCAGCAGTGAAGCGGGGGAGGGTTGGCAGACCCAGTACTTC. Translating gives CASSEAGEGWQTQYF.